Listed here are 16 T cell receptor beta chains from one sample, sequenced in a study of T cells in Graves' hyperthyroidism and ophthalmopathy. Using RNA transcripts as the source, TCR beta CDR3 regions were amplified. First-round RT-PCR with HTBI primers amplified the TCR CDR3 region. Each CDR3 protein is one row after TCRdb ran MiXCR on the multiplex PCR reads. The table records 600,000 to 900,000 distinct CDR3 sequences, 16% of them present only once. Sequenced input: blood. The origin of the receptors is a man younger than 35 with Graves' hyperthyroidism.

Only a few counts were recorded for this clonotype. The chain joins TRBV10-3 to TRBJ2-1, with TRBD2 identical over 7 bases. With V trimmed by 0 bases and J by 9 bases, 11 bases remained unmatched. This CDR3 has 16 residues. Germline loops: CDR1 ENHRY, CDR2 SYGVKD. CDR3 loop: CAISESGLGFGVEQFF. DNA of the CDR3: TGTGCCATCAGTGAGTCCGGACTAGGATTCGGTGTTGAGCAGTTCTTC.

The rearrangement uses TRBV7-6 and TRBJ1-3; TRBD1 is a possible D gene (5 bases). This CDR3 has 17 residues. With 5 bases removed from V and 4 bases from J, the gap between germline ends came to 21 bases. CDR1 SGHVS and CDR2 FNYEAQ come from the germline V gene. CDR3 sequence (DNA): TGTGCCAGCAGCCCAGCATCAGGCAGGGACGTCGGAAACACCATATATTTT. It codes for CASSPASGRDVGNTIYF.

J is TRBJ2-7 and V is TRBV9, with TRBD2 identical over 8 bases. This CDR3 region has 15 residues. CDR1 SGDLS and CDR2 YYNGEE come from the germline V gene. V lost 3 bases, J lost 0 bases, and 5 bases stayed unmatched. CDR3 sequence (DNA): TGTGCCAGCAGCGCACGTAGCGGGGCCTCCTACGAGCAGTACTTC. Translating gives CASSARSGASYEQYF.

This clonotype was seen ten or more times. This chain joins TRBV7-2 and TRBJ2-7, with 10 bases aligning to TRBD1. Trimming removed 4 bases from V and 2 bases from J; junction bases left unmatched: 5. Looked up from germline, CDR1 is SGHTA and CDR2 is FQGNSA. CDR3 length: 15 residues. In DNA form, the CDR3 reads TGTGCCAGCAGCTCCCGACAGGGGGCCACCTACGAGCAGTACTTC. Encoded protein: CASSSRQGATYEQYF.

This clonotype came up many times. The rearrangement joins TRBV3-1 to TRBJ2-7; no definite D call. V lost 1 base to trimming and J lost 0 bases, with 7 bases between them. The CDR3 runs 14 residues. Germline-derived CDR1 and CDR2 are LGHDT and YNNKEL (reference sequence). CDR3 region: CASSQGSSSYEQYF. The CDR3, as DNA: TGTGCCAGCAGCCAAGGTTCTAGCTCCTACGAGCAGTACTTC.

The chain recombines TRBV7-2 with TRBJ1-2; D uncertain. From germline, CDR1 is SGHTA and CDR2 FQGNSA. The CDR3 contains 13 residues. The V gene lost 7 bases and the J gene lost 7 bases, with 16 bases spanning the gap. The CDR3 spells CASTLDGSGGYTF. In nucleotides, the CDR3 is TGTGCCAGCACCCTTGACGGGAGCGGTGGCTACACCTTC.

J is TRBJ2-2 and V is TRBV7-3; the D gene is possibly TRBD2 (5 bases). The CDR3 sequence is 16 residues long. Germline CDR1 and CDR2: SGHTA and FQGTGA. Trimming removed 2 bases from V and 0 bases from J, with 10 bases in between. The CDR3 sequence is CASSLHLGANTGELFF. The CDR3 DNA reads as TGTGCCAGCAGCTTACATTTGGGAGCGAACACCGGGGAGCTGTTTTTT.

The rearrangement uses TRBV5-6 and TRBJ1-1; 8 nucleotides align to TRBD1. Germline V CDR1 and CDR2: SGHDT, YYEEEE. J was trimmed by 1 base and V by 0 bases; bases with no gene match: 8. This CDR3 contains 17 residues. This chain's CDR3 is CASSLAVGTGWNTEAFF. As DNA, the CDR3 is TGTGCCAGCAGCTTGGCTGTGGGGACAGGTTGGAACACTGAAGCTTTCTTT.

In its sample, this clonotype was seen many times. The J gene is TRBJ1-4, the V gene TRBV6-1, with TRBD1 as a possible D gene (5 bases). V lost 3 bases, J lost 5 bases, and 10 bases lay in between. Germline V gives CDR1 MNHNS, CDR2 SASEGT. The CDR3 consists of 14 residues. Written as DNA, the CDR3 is TGTGCCAGCAGTGACCCAGGGAAGAATGAAAAACTGTTTTTT. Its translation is CASSDPGKNEKLFF.

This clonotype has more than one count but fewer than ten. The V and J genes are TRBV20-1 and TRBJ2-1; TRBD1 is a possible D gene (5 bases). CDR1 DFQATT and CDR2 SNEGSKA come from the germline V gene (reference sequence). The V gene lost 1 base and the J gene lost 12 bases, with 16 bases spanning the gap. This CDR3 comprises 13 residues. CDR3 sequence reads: CSARADLSRGQFF. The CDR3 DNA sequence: TGCAGTGCTAGAGCTGACTTGTCAAGGGGGCAGTTCTTC.

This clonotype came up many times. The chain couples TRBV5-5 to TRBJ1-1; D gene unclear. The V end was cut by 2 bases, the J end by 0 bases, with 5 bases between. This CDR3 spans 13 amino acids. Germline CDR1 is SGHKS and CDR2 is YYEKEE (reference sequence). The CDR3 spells CASSLALNTEAFF. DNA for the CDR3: TGTGCCAGCAGCTTAGCGCTGAACACTGAAGCTTTCTTT.

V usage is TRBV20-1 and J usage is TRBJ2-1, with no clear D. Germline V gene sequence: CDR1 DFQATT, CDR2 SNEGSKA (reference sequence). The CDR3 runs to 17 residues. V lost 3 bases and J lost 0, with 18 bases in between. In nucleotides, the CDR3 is TGCAGTGCTAGTTCCTCATACGAGCGAAGCTCCTACAATGAGCAGTTCTTC. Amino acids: CSASSSYERSSYNEQFF.

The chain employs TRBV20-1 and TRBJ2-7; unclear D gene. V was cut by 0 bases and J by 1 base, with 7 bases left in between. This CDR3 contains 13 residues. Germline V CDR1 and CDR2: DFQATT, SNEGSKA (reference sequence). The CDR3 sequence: CSAREGSSYEQYF. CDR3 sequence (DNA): TGCAGTGCTAGAGAGGGCAGTTCCTACGAGCAGTACTTC.

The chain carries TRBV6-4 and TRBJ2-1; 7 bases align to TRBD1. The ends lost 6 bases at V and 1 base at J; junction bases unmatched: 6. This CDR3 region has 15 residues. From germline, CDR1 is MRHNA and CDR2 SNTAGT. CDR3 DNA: TGTGCCAGCAGCGACAACAGGGGTTCCTACAATGAGCAGTTCTTC. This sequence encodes CASSDNRGSYNEQFF.

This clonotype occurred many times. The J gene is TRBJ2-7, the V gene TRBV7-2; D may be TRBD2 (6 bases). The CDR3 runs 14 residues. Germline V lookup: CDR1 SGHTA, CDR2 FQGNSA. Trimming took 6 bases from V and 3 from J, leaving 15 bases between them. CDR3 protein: CASRPGTAYYEQYF. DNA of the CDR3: TGTGCCAGCAGGCCCGGGACTGCCTACTACGAGCAGTACTTC. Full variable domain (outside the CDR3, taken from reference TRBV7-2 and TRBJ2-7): GAGVSQSPSNKVTEKGKDVELRCDPISGHTALYWYRQSLGQGLEFLIYFQGNSAPDKSGLPSDRFSAERTGGSVSTLTIQRTQQEDSAVYLCASRPGTAYYEQYFGPGTRLTVT.

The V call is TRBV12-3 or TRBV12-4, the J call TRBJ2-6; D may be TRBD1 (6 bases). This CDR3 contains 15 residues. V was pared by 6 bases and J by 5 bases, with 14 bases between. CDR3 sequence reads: CASSLGQGWANVLTF. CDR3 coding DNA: TGTGCCAGCAGCTTGGGACAAGGGTGGGCCAACGTCCTGACTTTC.